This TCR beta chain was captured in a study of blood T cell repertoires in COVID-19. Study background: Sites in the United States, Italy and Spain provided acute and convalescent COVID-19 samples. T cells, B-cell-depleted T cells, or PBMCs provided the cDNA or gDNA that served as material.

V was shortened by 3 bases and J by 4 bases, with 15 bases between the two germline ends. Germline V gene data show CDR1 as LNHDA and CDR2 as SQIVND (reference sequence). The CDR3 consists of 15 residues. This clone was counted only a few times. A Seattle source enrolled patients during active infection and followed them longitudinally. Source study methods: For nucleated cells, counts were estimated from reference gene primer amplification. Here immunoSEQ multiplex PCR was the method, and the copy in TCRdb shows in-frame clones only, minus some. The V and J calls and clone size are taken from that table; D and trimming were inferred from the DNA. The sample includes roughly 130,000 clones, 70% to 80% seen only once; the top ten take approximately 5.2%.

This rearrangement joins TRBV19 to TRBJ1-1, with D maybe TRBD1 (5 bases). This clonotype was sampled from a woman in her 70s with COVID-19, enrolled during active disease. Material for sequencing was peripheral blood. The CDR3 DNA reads TGTGCCAGTAGTATCTGGGATTCGGGGGGCACTGAAGCTTTCTTT. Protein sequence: CASSIWDSGGTEAFF.